The 9 T cell receptor beta chains below all came from one sample that was sequenced in a study of blood T cell repertoires in COVID-19. The data were produced by immunoSEQ multiplex PCR, yet TCRdb's version contains in-frame clones alone and is incomplete. The sample consists of around 100,000 clones, over 65% of them appearing once. The sample was peripheral blood. These receptors were collected from a human donor in a cohort sampled during active COVID-19.

The chain has TRBV7-9 and TRBJ1-3; 8 bases map to TRBD1. The CDR3 runs 14 residues. With 5 bases clipped from V and 4 bases from J, the junction kept 4 bases outside the gene matches. Germline CDR1 reads SEHNR; CDR2 reads FQNEAQ (reference sequence). The CDR3 DNA sequence: TGTGCCAGCAGCCCGGGACAGGTCGGAAACACCATATATTTT. It codes for CASSPGQVGNTIYF.

The CDR3 DNA follows: TGTGCCAGCAGTGAAATGGGGACAGGGAGGGAGACCCAGTACTTC. This gives the protein CASSEMGTGRETQYF. The chain uses TRBV6-1 and TRBJ2-5; 9 positions match TRBD1. This CDR3 spans 15 amino acids. Germline lookup yields CDR1 MNHNS and CDR2 SASEGT. The V segment lost 2 bases and the J segment 5 bases; nucleotides outside the gene matches: 6.

Note on this clone: Other DNA sequences of this sample code for an identical CDR3. CDR3 in amino acids: CATSDRTGTGYTF. CDR3 bases: TGTGCCACCAGTGATAGGACAGGGACTGGCTACACCTTC. The V gene is TRBV24-1, the J gene TRBJ1-2; 8 bases align to TRBD1. Trimming removed 3 bases from V and 7 bases from J; junction bases left unmatched: 3. Germline V gives CDR1 KGHDR, CDR2 SFDVKD. CDR3 size: 13 residues.

This chain joins TRBV4-1 and TRBJ2-1; 11 nucleotides line up with TRBD2. There are 19 residues in the CDR3. V was pared by 0 bases and J by 0 bases, with 7 bases of the junction left unmatched. CDR1 and CDR2 (germline): MGHRA, YSYEKL. The CDR3 spells CASSQEALAGGGSYNEQFF. The CDR3 nucleotides read TGCGCCAGCAGCCAAGAGGCGCTAGCGGGAGGAGGCTCCTACAATGAGCAGTTCTTC.

This sequence joins TRBV25-1 and TRBJ2-5, with D possibly TRBD2 on 5 matching bases. V lost 5 bases to trimming and J lost 0 bases, with 10 bases between them. CDR3 length: 14 residues. Per germline, CDR1 MGHDK and CDR2 SYGVNS. CDR3 in amino acids: CASSFRTHQETQYF. The CDR3 bases are TGTGCCAGCAGTTTCCGGACTCACCAAGAGACCCAGTACTTC.

This clone was seen only once. CDR3 amino acids: CASSPLLGGAFYGYTF. CDR3 bases: TGTGCCAGCTCACCTCTTTTAGGGGGTGCGTTTTATGGCTACACCTTC. This chain links TRBV18 with TRBJ1-2, with a tentative D call TRBD1 (6 bases). The V and J ends lost 3 bases and 5 bases respectively, with 19 bases between them. CDR1 and CDR2 (germline): KGHSH, LQKENI. The CDR3 is 16 amino acids.

The chain links TRBV3-1 (or the pseudogene TRBV3-2) to TRBJ1-6; TRBD1 is a possible D gene (5 bases). Per germline, CDR1 LGHDT and CDR2 YNNKEL (reference sequence). Trimming pared 1 base from V and 0 bases from J, leaving 10 bases between. The CDR3 covers 17 residues. The chain's CDR3 is CASSQVWGASYNSPLHF. In DNA, the CDR3 is TGTGCCAGCAGCCAAGTTTGGGGCGCCTCCTATAATTCACCCCTCCACTTT.

This clone was detected a few times. V usage is TRBV11-2 and J usage is TRBJ2-3; D gene uncertain. The germline gives CDR1 SGHAT, CDR2 FQNNGV. CDR3 length: 14 residues. V shed 5 bases and J shed 6 bases, with 15 bases lying between them. CDR3 nucleotides: TGTGCCAGCAGCCCAATTGCAGGTGCCGATACGCAGTATTTT. Protein product: CASSPIAGADTQYF.

This chain uses TRBV2 with TRBJ2-2; D is unclear. The CDR3 covers 13 residues. Trimming cost V 3 bases and J 1 base, with 3 bases left between them. Per germline, CDR1 SNHLY and CDR2 FYNNEI. The CDR3 nucleotides are TGTGCCAGCAGTGACGGGAACACCGGGGAGCTGTTTTTT. Translating it yields CASSDGNTGELFF.